This T cell receptor beta chain was recovered during a study of blood T cells in healthy people across ages. In its sample, this clonotype was seen many times. The second PCR ran roughly 7 to 12 cycles with a sample-barcoded 5' primer and J-beta primers. Via MiXCR, TCRdb re-called the 5' RACE reads, giving one row per CDR3 protein. The table lists 870,000 or so distinct CDR3 sequences, 29% of them singletons. The sequenced sample consisted of blood. This receptor was identified in an elderly woman in good health.

CDR3 DNA sequence: TGTGCCACCAGCAGAGATACAGGGCACCAAGAGACCCAGTACTTC. Encoded protein: CATSRDTGHQETQYF. The chain links TRBV15 to TRBJ2-5; D perhaps matches TRBD1 (6 bases). CDR3 length: 15 amino acids. The germline CDR1 and CDR2 sequences are LNHNV and YYDKDF (reference sequence). The germline V and J ends were trimmed by 0 bases and 0 bases, with 8 bases remaining between them.